The rows below give T cell receptor beta chains drawn from one sample of a study of T-cell reconstitution after alpha-beta-depleted transplantation in children. TCRdb processed the PCR reads anew with MiXCR; each CDR3 protein has one entry. This sample has some 200,000 distinct CDR3 sequences, with 14% to 15% found just once. The specimen comprised PBMCs from the stem cell graft donor, sampled from the stem cell graft. The receptors were gathered from a human donor who donated a stem cell graft to a child with acute lymphoblastic leukemia. Each CDR3 is given with its conserved first and last residue. D genes are given only for firm matches. Rows give clone size only sometimes, using once, few, many, or a class for an expanded clone.

.	9	.	TRBJ1-2	TRBV29-1	TGCAGCGTTCGTAGTGGCTACACCTTC	CSVRSGYTF
.	11	many	TRBJ2-1	TRBV12-3/TRBV12-4	TGTGCCAGCAGCCTTTCCATCGTGCAGTTCTTC	CASSLSIVQFF
.	15	many	TRBJ1-4	TRBV19	TGTGCCAGTACTGGCCGGGACGGAGCTGAATCAAAACTGTTTTTT	CASTGRDGAESKLFF
TRBD2	15	many	TRBJ2-7	TRBV13	TGTGCCAGCAGCCCGGAGGGCGGGAGCTCCTACGAGCAGTACTTC	CASSPEGGSSYEQYF
TRBD2	15	many	TRBJ2-1	TRBV20-1	TGCAGTGCTAGAGGGGCTAGCGGGGTGGTGGATGAGCAGTTCTTC	CSARGASGVVDEQFF
TRBD2	14	many	TRBJ2-1	TRBV12-3/TRBV12-4	TGTGCCAGCCTCAGACTAGCGGGAGGGGGAGAGCAGTTCTTC	CASLRLAGGGEQFF
.	15	many	TRBJ2-3	TRBV5-1	TGCGCCAGCAGCTTGAACGGCCAATCGAGAGATACGCAGTATTTT	CASSLNGQSRDTQYF
TRBD2	14	many	TRBJ2-5	TRBV20-1	TGCAGTGCCCCTTTCACCGGGAGGCAAGAGACCCAGTACTTC	CSAPFTGRQETQYF
.	12	many	TRBJ2-3	TRBV12-3/TRBV12-4	TGTGCCAGCAGTTCGCGCCTAGATACGCAGTATTTT	CASSSRLDTQYF
TRBD1	14	many	TRBJ2-7	TRBV7-2	TGTGCCAGCAGCTCTAGGACAGGCCCCTACGAGCAGTACTTC	CASSSRTGPYEQYF
.	14	many	TRBJ1-1	TRBV12-3/TRBV12-4	TGTGCCAGCAGCCACAGACGGATGAACACTGAAGCTTTCTTT	CASSHRRMNTEAFF